This TCR beta chain came from a study of identical twins. Study conclusions and caveats: Fewer insertions were carried by abundant cord blood beta clonotypes, but none was seen in memory repertoires. Interpretation of the results relied on cross-sectional statistical analysis and not on following the same donors.

This CDR3 comprises 13 residues. V was pared by 0 bases and J by 4 bases, with 6 bases between. Germline V gives CDR1 MNHNY, CDR2 SVGAGI (reference sequence). Remarks on this clonotype: Its antigen remains unknown.

TCRdb itself ran the 5' RACE reads through MiXCR, one entry per CDR3 protein. This sample carries approximately 280,000 distinct CDR3 sequences, under 9% of them seen once, and the ten largest clones take around 2.1%. A further study also used this sample, focusing on yellow fever vaccine responses in identical twins.

This TCR came from a woman aged 18-29 years in good health. The genes are TRBV6-6 and TRBJ1-2; D unclear. Sequencing used memory (CD45RO+) T cells sorted from blood. The CDR3 DNA sequence: TGTGCCAGCAGTTACTCGATGGCCTATGGCTACACCTTC. Encoded protein: CASSYSMAYGYTF.